This entry is about one T cell receptor beta chain. Original data processing: The assay estimated nucleated cells by amplifying reference gene primers. The repertoire was sequenced with immunoSEQ multiplex PCR; TCRdb's copy has only in-frame clones and lacks some. V, J and clone size reflect that table, while D and trimming were determined from the DNA. The table lists tens of thousands of clones, approximately 86% of them singletons. The sample comes from a study of blood T cell repertoires in COVID-19. The overall study: The United States, Italy and Spain supplied acute and convalescent COVID-19 samples. Sources were T cells, B-cell-depleted T cells, or PBMCs; the material itself was cDNA or gDNA.

CDR1 MGHRA and CDR2 YSYEKL come from the germline V gene. The CDR3 contains 16 residues. V lost 0 bases and J lost 1, with 13 bases in between. The specimen sequenced was peripheral blood. The V gene is TRBV4-1, the J gene TRBJ2-7, with a possible D match to TRBD1 (7 bases). The receptor was derived from a woman of 80 years or more with acute or convalescent COVID-19. In DNA, the CDR3 is TGCGCCAGCAGCCAAGAGAGGGCAGGGGGGTCCTACGAGCAGTACTTC. It encodes CASSQERAGGSYEQYF.